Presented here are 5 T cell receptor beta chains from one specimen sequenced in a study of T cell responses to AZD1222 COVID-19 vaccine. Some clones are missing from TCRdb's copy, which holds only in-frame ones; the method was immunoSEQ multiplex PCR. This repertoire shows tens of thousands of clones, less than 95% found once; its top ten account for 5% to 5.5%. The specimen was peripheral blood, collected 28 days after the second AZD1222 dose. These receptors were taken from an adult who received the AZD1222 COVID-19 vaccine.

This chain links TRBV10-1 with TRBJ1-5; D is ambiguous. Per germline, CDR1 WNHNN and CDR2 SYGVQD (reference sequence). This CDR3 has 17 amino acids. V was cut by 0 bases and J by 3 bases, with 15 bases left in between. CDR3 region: CASSESGGPKDNQPQHF. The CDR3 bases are TGCGCCAGCAGTGAGTCAGGAGGACCGAAGGACAATCAGCCCCAGCATTTT.

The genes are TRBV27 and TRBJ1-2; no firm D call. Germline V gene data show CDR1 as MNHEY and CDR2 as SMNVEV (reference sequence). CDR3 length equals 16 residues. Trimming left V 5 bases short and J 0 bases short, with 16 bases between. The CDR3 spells CASSPSLMGSNYGYTF. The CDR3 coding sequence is TGTGCCAGCAGTCCCTCCCTTATGGGTTCTAACTATGGCTACACCTTC.

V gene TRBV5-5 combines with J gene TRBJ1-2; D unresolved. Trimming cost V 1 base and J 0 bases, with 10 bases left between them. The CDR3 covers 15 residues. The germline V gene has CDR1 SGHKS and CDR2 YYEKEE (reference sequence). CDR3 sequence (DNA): TGTGCCAGCAGCTTGTCCAGGCAGACTAACTATGGCTACACCTTC. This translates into CASSLSRQTNYGYTF.

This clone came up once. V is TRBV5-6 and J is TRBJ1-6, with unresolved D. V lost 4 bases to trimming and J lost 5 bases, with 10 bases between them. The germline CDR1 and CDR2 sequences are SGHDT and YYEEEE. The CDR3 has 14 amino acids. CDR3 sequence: CASSPTADNSPLHF. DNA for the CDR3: TGTGCCAGCAGCCCCACTGCAGATAATTCACCCCTCCACTTT.

This CDR3 reads CASSLFPTRGNTGELFF. CDR3 coding DNA: TGTGCCAGCAGCTTGTTTCCAACCCGCGGGAACACCGGGGAGCTGTTTTTT. The chain employs TRBV5-5 and TRBJ2-2; D is ambiguous. Trimming took off 1 base at V and 1 base at J, with 14 bases between the two ends. This CDR3 comprises 17 residues. CDR1 and CDR2 (germline): SGHKS, YYEKEE (reference sequence).